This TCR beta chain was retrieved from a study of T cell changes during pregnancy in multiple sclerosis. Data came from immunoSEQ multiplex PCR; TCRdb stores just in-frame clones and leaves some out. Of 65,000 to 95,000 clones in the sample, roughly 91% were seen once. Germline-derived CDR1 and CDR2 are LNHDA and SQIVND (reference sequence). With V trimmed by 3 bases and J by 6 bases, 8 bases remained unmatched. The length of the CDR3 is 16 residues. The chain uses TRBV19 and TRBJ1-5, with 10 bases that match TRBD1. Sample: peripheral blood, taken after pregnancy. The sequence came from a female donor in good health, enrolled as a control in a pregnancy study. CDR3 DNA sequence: TGTGCCAGTAGTATCCCCAGACAGGGGGCGAGTCAGCCCCAGCATTTT. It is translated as CASSIPRQGASQPQHF.